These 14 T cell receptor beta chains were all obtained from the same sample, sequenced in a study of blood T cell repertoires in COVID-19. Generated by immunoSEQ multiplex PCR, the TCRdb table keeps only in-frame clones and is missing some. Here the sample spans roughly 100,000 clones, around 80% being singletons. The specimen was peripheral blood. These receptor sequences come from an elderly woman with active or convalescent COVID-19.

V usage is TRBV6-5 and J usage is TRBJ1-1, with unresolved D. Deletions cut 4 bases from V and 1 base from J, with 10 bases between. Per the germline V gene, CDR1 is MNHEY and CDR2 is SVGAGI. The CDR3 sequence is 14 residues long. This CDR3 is CASSFGEGNTEAFF. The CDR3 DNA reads TGTGCCAGCAGTTTCGGCGAGGGGAACACTGAAGCTTTCTTT.

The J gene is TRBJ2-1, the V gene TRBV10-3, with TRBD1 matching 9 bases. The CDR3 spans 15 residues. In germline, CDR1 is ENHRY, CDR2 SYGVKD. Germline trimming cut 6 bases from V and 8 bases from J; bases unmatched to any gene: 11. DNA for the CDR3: TGTGCCATCAGCGATATACAGGGGGCGGGTGATGAGCAGTTCTTC. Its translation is CAISDIQGAGDEQFF.

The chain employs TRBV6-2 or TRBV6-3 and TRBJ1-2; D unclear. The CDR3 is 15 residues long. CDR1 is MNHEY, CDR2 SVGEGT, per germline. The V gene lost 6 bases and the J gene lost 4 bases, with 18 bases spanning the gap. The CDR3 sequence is CASSPLRGYGYGYTF. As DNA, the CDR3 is TGTGCCAGCAGCCCACTCCGAGGGTACGGCTATGGCTACACCTTC.

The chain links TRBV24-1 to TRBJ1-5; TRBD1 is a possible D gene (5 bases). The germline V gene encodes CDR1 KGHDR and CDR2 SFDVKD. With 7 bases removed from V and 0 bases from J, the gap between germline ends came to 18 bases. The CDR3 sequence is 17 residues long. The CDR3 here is CATRGGVPDGSNQPQHF. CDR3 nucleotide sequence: TGTGCCACCAGGGGGGGTGTGCCTGACGGTAGCAATCAGCCCCAGCATTTT.

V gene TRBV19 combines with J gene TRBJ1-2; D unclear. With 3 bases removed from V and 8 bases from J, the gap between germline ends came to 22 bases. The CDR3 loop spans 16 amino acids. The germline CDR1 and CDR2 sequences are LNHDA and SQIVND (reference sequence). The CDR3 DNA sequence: TGTGCCAGTAGTATGATCGAGCCCTTCATATCCTACGGCTACACCTTC. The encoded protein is CASSMIEPFISYGYTF. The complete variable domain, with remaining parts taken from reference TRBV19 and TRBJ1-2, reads DGGITQSPKYLFRKEGQNVTLSCEQNLNHDAMYWYRQDPGQGLRLIYYSQIVNDFQKGDIAEGYSVSREKKESFPLTVTSAQKNPTAFYLCASSMIEPFISYGYTFGSGTRLTVV.

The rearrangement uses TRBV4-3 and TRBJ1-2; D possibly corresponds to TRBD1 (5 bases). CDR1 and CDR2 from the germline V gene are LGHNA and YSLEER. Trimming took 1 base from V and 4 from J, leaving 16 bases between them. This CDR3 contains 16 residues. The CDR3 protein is CASSQGFGGGSYGYTF. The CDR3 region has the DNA TGCGCCAGCAGCCAAGGGTTTGGGGGGGGTTCCTATGGCTACACCTTC.

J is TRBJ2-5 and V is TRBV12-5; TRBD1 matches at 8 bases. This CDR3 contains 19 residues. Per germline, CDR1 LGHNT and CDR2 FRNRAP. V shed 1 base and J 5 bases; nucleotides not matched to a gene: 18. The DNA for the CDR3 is TGTGCTAGTGGTTTGGCCAAAAGGACAGGGAGGTTTTCGGCGGAGACCCAGTACTTC. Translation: CASGLAKRTGRFSAETQYF.

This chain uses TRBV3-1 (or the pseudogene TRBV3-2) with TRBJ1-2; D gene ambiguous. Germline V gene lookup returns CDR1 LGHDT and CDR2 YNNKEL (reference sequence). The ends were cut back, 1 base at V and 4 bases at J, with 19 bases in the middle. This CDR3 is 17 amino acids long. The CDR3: CASSQAGNTVQSYGYTF. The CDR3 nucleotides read TGTGCCAGCAGCCAAGCGGGGAACACCGTACAATCCTATGGCTACACCTTC.

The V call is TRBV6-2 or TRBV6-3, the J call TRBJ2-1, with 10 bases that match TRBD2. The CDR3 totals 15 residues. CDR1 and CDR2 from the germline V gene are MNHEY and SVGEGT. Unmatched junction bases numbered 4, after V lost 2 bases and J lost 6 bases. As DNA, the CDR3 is TGTGCCAGCAGTTACAGGCTAGCGGGAGTCAATGAGCAGTTCTTC. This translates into CASSYRLAGVNEQFF.

The CDR3 DNA follows: TGTGCCAGCAGCTCCAATCCCGGGACTACCCAAGAGACCCAGTACTTC. Residues: CASSSNPGTTQETQYF. V and J are TRBV9 and TRBJ2-5, with 7 bases fitting TRBD2. This CDR3 has 16 residues. Trimming at V came to 4 bases and at J to 1 base, leaving 10 bases not matched to a gene. Germline V gene data show CDR1 as SGDLS and CDR2 as YYNGEE.

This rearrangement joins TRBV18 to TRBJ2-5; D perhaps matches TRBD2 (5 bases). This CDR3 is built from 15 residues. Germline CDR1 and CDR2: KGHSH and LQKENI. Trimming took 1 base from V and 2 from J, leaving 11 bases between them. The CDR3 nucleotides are TGTGCCAGCTCACCACAGCCCCAGCGGCAAGAGACCCAGTACTTC. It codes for CASSPQPQRQETQYF.

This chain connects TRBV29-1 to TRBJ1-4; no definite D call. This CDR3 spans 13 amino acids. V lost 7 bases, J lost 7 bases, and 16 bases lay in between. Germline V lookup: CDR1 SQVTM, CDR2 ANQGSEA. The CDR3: CSGLEAESEKLFF. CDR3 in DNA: TGCAGCGGCCTTGAGGCAGAGAGTGAAAAACTGTTTTTT.

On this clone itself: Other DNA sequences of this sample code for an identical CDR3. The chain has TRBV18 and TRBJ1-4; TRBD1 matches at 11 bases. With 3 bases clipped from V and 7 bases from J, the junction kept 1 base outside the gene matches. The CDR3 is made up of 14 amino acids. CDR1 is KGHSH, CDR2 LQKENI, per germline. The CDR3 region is CASSPDRGLEKLFF. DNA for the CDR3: TGTGCCAGCTCACCGGACAGGGGGCTTGAAAAACTGTTTTTT.

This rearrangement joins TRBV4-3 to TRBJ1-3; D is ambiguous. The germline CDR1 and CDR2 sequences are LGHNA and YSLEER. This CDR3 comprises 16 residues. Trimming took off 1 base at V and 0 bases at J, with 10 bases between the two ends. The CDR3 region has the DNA TGCGCCAGCAGCCAAGCCCCCACCAGCTCTGGAAACACCATATATTTT. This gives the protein CASSQAPTSSGNTIYF.